These T cell receptor beta chains were read from a single sample in a study of blood T cell repertoires in COVID-19. Sequenced by immunoSEQ multiplex PCR; TCRdb stores in-frame clones only, minus some. The sample yields 150,000 or so clones, around 87% seen once. The specimen was peripheral blood. These receptors were obtained from a man aged 55 to 70 with COVID-19, enrolled during active disease. The CDR3 runs from the conserved cysteine through the conserved F or W. A D gene is named only where the DNA matches it firmly. Size values are once, few and many counts, or a class for expanded clones, and some rows have none.

size: .; V: TRBV5-1; D: .; J: TRBJ2-5; DNA: TGCGCCAGCAGCTTCGGCCTAGACCAAGAGACCCAGTACTTC; CDR3: CASSFGLDQETQYF
size: .; V: TRBV18; D: TRBD1; J: TRBJ2-6; DNA: TGTGCCAGCTCACCACCGACAGGGAATACTGGGGCCAACGTCCTGACTTTC; CDR3: CASSPPTGNTGANVLTF
size: .; V: TRBV9; D: TRBD2; J: TRBJ2-1; DNA: TGTGCCAGCAGCGTACACGGGGGGACTAGCGGGAGTGAGCAGTTCTTC; CDR3: CASSVHGGTSGSEQFF
size: .; V: TRBV7-2; D: .; J: TRBJ2-3; DNA: TGTGCCAGCAGCCTCACAGGGATGGTTGCAGATACGCAGTATTTT; CDR3: CASSLTGMVADTQYF
size: .; V: TRBV12-3/TRBV12-4; D: TRBD1; J: TRBJ2-1; DNA: TGTGCCAGCAGTTGGGACAGGGGCGCTGAGTTCTTC; CDR3: CASSWDRGAEFF
size: .; V: TRBV19; D: TRBD1; J: TRBJ1-4; DNA: TGTGCCAGTAGGGGACAGGGAGGTAATGAAAAACTGTTTTTT; CDR3: CASRGQGGNEKLFF
size: few; V: TRBV28; D: .; J: TRBJ2-3; DNA: TGTGCCAGCACCTCACTGGGGGCGGGGGGCACAGATACGCAGTATTTT; CDR3: CASTSLGAGGTDTQYF
size: .; V: TRBV5-6; D: .; J: TRBJ2-7; DNA: TGTGCCAGCAGCTTGTACGGATCCGGGGGTTACGAGCAGTACTTC; CDR3: CASSLYGSGGYEQYF
size: few; V: TRBV24-1; D: TRBD2; J: TRBJ2-5; DNA: TGTGCCACCAGTGATACCGGGACTAGTCTTCCCAACGGAGAGACCCAGTACTTC; CDR3: CATSDTGTSLPNGETQYF
size: .; V: TRBV7-2; D: TRBD1; J: TRBJ1-2; DNA: TGTGCCAGCAGCTGGGCGGACAGGGCTGGCTACACCTTC; CDR3: CASSWADRAGYTF
size: .; V: TRBV18; D: .; J: TRBJ2-7; DNA: TGTGCCAGCTCACCACTTCGGGCGGGGAGCTCCTACGAGCAGTACTTC; CDR3: CASSPLRAGSSYEQYF
size: .; V: TRBV24-1; D: .; J: TRBJ1-2; DNA: TGTGCCACCAGTGATCCGGGGGGGGACTATGGCTACACCTTC; CDR3: CATSDPGGDYGYTF
size: .; V: TRBV24-1; D: .; J: TRBJ1-2; DNA: TGTGCCACCAGTGATCGGGACATCAACTATGGCTACACCTTC; CDR3: CATSDRDINYGYTF
size: .; V: TRBV5-8; D: .; J: TRBJ1-5; DNA: TGTGCCAGCAGCTTGGCCCTTGGGGGCAGGCAGCCCCAGCATTTT; CDR3: CASSLALGGRQPQHF
size: .; V: TRBV5-4; D: TRBD2; J: TRBJ2-2; DNA: TGTGCCAGCAGCTTGGGGACTAGTAACACCGGGGAGCTGTTTTTT; CDR3: CASSLGTSNTGELFF
size: .; V: TRBV6-5; D: .; J: TRBJ1-1; DNA: TGTGCCAGCAGAAGGACTTCTATTCTTGAAGCTTTCTTT; CDR3: CASRRTSILEAFF
size: .; V: TRBV19; D: TRBD1; J: TRBJ2-2; DNA: TGTGCCAGTAATGGCCGGGACAGTCTCACCGGGGAGCTGTTTTTT; CDR3: CASNGRDSLTGELFF
size: few; V: TRBV9; D: TRBD1; J: TRBJ1-1; DNA: TGTGCCAGCAGCGCCCGGACAGGCCGGAACACTGAAGCTTTCTTT; CDR3: CASSARTGRNTEAFF
size: .; V: TRBV28; D: TRBD1; J: TRBJ1-2; DNA: TGTGCCTGCCGAAATCTGGGACAGGGGGTATCTGGCTACACCTTC; CDR3: CACRNLGQGVSGYTF
size: .; V: TRBV12-3/TRBV12-4; D: TRBD1; J: TRBJ1-2; DNA: TGTGCCAGCAGTGGGACAGGGTATGGCTACACCTTC; CDR3: CASSGTGYGYTF
size: .; V: TRBV27; D: TRBD1; J: TRBJ2-7; DNA: TGTGCCAGCAGTCCAAGGACAGGACCCACCTACGAGCAGTACTTC; CDR3: CASSPRTGPTYEQYF
size: .; V: TRBV3-1/TRBV3-2; D: .; J: TRBJ1-2; DNA: TGTGCCAGCAGCTACCTCAGGGCCCAGAGTCGCTACACCTTC; CDR3: CASSYLRAQSRYTF
size: .; V: TRBV5-6; D: .; J: TRBJ1-5; DNA: TGTGCCAGCAGCGCACACGGGGATCTCTTCAATCAGCCCCAGCATTTT; CDR3: CASSAHGDLFNQPQHF
size: .; V: TRBV20-1; D: .; J: TRBJ2-1; DNA: TGCAGTGCTATGAGGGATGAGCAGTTCTTC; CDR3: CSAMRDEQFF
size: .; V: TRBV5-1; D: TRBD1; J: TRBJ1-1; DNA: TGCGCCAGCAGCCAGGGCACAGGGGTGGGAAACACTGAAGCTTTCTTT; CDR3: CASSQGTGVGNTEAFF
size: .; V: TRBV24-1; D: TRBD1; J: TRBJ2-6; DNA: TGTGCCACCAGTGATAGAGGGACAGCGCCGCGCTCTGGGGCCAACGTCCTGACTTTC; CDR3: CATSDRGTAPRSGANVLTF